The 11 T cell receptor beta chains given below trace back to one sample, sequenced in a study of cytomegalovirus exposure and HLA in healthy donors. PCR involved 60 Vbeta and 13 Jbeta primers. Some clones are missing from TCRdb's copy, which holds only in-frame ones; the method was immunoSEQ multiplex PCR. This sample has 100,000 or so clones, with 81% found just once. Material for sequencing was PBMCs. Receptors were obtained from a man aged 35-49 years in good health and CMV-seronegative.

The chain couples TRBV13 to TRBJ2-5; 7 positions match TRBD1. The CDR3 has 14 residues. Per the germline V gene, CDR1 is PRHDT and CDR2 is FYEKMQ (reference sequence). With 5 bases clipped from V and 3 bases from J, the junction kept 6 bases outside the gene matches. The chain's CDR3 is CASSLRDSKETQYF. The CDR3 DNA is TGTGCCAGCAGCCTACGGGACAGCAAAGAGACCCAGTACTTC.

The chain combines TRBV18 with TRBJ1-5, with TRBD1 identical over 7 bases. CDR1 and CDR2 from the germline V gene are KGHSH and LQKENI. The CDR3 is 14 amino acids. With 6 bases clipped from V and 0 bases from J, the junction kept 2 bases outside the gene matches. The CDR3 coding sequence is TGTGCCAGCTCCGACAGGGATAGCAATCAGCCCCAGCATTTT. It is translated as CASSDRDSNQPQHF.

This clone was recorded once. This chain links TRBV30 with TRBJ2-5; possible D gene TRBD1, 6 bases. Judging by the DNA end, TRBJ2-7 fits better; the J call may be wrong. The CDR3 is made up of 15 amino acids. CDR1 and CDR2 from the germline V gene are GTSNPN and SVGIG (reference sequence). This chain's CDR3 is CAWSVLGQGPYEQYF. For the CDR3, the DNA is TGTGCCTGGAGTGTATTGGGGCAGGGGCCCTACGAGCAGTACTTC.

The rearrangement uses TRBV2 and TRBJ1-2; the D is unclear. CDR3 length: 13 residues. Trimming took 6 bases from V and 5 from J, leaving 13 bases between them. Germline V gene sequence: CDR1 SNHLY, CDR2 FYNNEI. Here the CDR3 reads CASRGGRLYGYTF. The DNA of the CDR3 is TGTGCCAGCAGAGGAGGGCGTTTATATGGCTACACCTTC. Full variable domain (rest looked up from reference TRBV2 and TRBJ1-2): EPEVTQTPSHQVTQMGQEVILRCVPISNHLYFYWYRQILGQKVEFLVSFYNNEISEKSEIFDDQFSVERPDGSNFTLKIRSTKLEDSAMYFCASRGGRLYGYTFGSGTRLTVV.

This chain joins TRBV7-3 and TRBJ2-3; D may be TRBD2 (7 bases). This CDR3 is 15 amino acids long. V lost 2 bases, J lost 6 bases, and 15 bases lay in between. Germline lookup yields CDR1 SGHTA and CDR2 FQGTGA. The DNA of the CDR3 is TGTGCCAGCAGCTTAGGGGGGGGGCCTGGGGATACGCAGTATTTT. Residues: CASSLGGGPGDTQYF.

The V gene is TRBV18, the J gene TRBJ2-3, with D tentatively TRBD2 (5 bases). The length of the CDR3 is 14 residues. Per germline, CDR1 KGHSH and CDR2 LQKENI. Between the trimmed V and J ends, which lost 6 bases and 4 bases, there was a span of 14 bases. The CDR3 coding sequence is TGTGCCAGCTCCCGGACTGCCGGGGCAGATACGCAGTATTTT. Its protein is CASSRTAGADTQYF.

This clone was seen a single time. This sequence joins TRBV10-3 and TRBJ1-2, with TRBD1 matching over 10 bases. The V gene's germline CDR1 is ENHRY and CDR2 SYGVKD. There are 13 residues in the CDR3. V was pared by 7 bases and J by 6 bases, with 5 bases of the junction left unmatched. In nucleotides, the CDR3 is TGTGCCATCACCAGACAGGGGGCAAATGGCTACACCTTC. It translates to CAITRQGANGYTF.

The CDR3 nucleotides read TGTGCCAGCAGCTTAGAGGCCCCAGATACGCAGTATTTT. Amino acids: CASSLEAPDTQYF. The chain employs TRBV11-2 and TRBJ2-3; D unresolved. The germline V gene has CDR1 SGHAT and CDR2 FQNNGV. V was clipped by 0 bases and J by 4 bases, with 5 bases between them. This CDR3 comprises 13 residues.

The CDR3: CASSLFTGTQETQYF. The CDR3 DNA reads TGCGCCAGCAGCTTGTTTACAGGGACCCAAGAGACCCAGTACTTC. The rearrangement links TRBV5-1 to TRBJ2-5; the D gene is possibly TRBD1 (6 bases). Trimming removed 1 base at V and 1 base at J, with 11 bases between. This CDR3 spans 15 amino acids. The germline V gene encodes CDR1 SGHRS and CDR2 YFSETQ.

This clone has only one observation. CDR3 sequence reads: CASSSGGLYGYTF. Written as DNA, the CDR3 is TGTGCCAGCAGCTCAGGGGGATTGTACGGCTACACCTTC. V usage is TRBV11-2 and J usage is TRBJ1-2, with 7 bases matching TRBD1. Germline-derived CDR1 and CDR2 are SGHAT and FQNNGV. The ends lost 4 bases at V and 8 bases at J; junction bases unmatched: 7. This CDR3 has 13 residues.

This clone has only a few counts. The rearrangement uses TRBV5-4 and TRBJ1-5, with D unresolved. The CDR3 is 15 amino acids. In germline, CDR1 is SGHNT, CDR2 YYREEE (reference sequence). V lost 1 base to trimming and J lost 0 bases, with 8 bases between them. CDR3 DNA sequence: TGTGCCAGCAGCTTGAGCGGAGATAGCAATCAGCCCCAGCATTTT. Amino acids: CASSLSGDSNQPQHF. The full variable domain, rest sourced from reference TRBV5-4 and TRBJ1-5, is ETGVTQSPTHLIKTRGQQVTLRCSSQSGHNTVSWYQQALGQGPQFIFQYYREEENGRGNFPPRFSGLQFPNYSSELNVNALELDDSALYLCASSLSGDSNQPQHFGDGTRLSIL.